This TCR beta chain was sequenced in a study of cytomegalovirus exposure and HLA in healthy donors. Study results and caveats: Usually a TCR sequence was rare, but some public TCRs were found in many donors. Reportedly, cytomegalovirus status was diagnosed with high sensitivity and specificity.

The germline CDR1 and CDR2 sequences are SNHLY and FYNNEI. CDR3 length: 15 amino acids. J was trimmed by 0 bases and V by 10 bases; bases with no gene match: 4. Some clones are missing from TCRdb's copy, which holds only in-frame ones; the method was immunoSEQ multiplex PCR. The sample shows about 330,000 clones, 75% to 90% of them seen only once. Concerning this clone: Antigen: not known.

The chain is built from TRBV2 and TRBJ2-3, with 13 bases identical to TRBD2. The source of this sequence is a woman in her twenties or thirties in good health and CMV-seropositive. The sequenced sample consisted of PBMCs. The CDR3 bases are TGTGCCATCACGGGACTAGCGGGGAGCACAGATACGCAGTATTTT. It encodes CAITGLAGSTDTQYF.